Shown below are 19 T cell receptor beta chains from a single sample sequenced in a study of cytotoxic CD8 clonotypes in ibrutinib-treated CLL. Method: immunoSEQ multiplex PCR; TCRdb's copy keeps in-frame clones and lacks some. The sample shows approximately 150,000 clones, roughly 77% of them seen only once. The source material was PBMCs, sampled after 12 months of ibrutinib treatment. All receptors derive from a human donor with chronic lymphocytic leukemia.

This chain joins TRBV7-9 and TRBJ2-1, with a tentative D call TRBD2 (5 bases). The germline gives CDR1 SEHNR, CDR2 FQNEAQ (reference sequence). V gave up 2 bases and J gave up 14 bases, with 13 bases separating them. This CDR3 spans 12 amino acids. The CDR3 DNA follows: TGTGCCAGCAGCTTATCTAAGAGGGAGAAGTTCTTC. Translation gives CASSLSKREKFF.

The CDR3 DNA follows: TGTGCCAGCAGCTTACGACCGGCGGGGATCGAGCAGTACTTC. Translated: CASSLRPAGIEQYF. The chain couples TRBV13 to TRBJ2-7; D possibly corresponds to TRBD2 (6 bases). The CDR3 spans 14 residues. The germline gives CDR1 PRHDT, CDR2 FYEKMQ (reference sequence). V was shortened by 2 bases and J by 6 bases, with 14 bases between the two germline ends.

This clone was detected a few times. The CDR3 is CASSWTGGEAFF. CDR3 nucleotide sequence: TGTGCCAGCTCGTGGACAGGGGGCGAAGCTTTCTTT. V usage is TRBV2 and J usage is TRBJ1-1, with 11 bases lining up with TRBD1. In germline, CDR1 is SNHLY, CDR2 FYNNEI. With 8 bases clipped from V and 8 bases from J, the junction kept 4 bases outside the gene matches. The CDR3 has 12 residues.

The chain employs TRBV10-3 and TRBJ2-7; a weak D match, TRBD2 (6 bases). Trimming took 7 bases from V and 5 from J, leaving 12 bases between them. Germline V CDR1 and CDR2: ENHRY, SYGVKD. CDR3 length equals 12 residues. The CDR3 bases are TGTGCCATCACCCGGGGCGGGAACGAGCAGTACTTC. Translation gives CAITRGGNEQYF.

The chain uses TRBV7-2 and TRBJ2-7; TRBD2 matches 7 bases. The CDR3 has 14 amino acids. Trimming took 5 bases from V and 1 from J; bases not matched to a gene: 5. Germline CDR1 and CDR2: SGHTA and FQGNSA. The CDR3 DNA sequence: TGTGCCAGCAGCATTTATAGCGGGTCCTACGAGCAGTACTTC. This sequence encodes CASSIYSGSYEQYF.

In this sample, this clone turned up many times. The V gene is TRBV6-6, the J gene TRBJ2-1; D perhaps matches TRBD1 (6 bases). CDR1 and CDR2 (germline): MNHNY, SVGAGI (reference sequence). This CDR3 contains 14 residues. Trimming left V 5 bases short and J 5 bases short, with 13 bases between. CDR3 nucleotides: TGTGCCAGCAGTCCCGGACAGAAAAACAATGAGCAGTTCTTC. Amino acid sequence: CASSPGQKNNEQFF.

Of note for this clone: Different DNA sequences within this sample yield the same CDR3. The V and J genes are TRBV6-4 and TRBJ2-3; D uncertain. The CDR3 is made up of 15 amino acids. V was pared by 0 bases and J by 1 base, with 8 bases between. Germline lookup yields CDR1 MRHNA and CDR2 SNTAGT. In nucleotides, the CDR3 is TGTGCCAGCAGTGACTCTGTAGGTGGCACAGATACGCAGTATTTT. Protein: CASSDSVGGTDTQYF.

The V and J genes are TRBV2 and TRBJ2-5; weak D call: TRBD1 (6 bases). The CDR3 totals 14 residues. Per the germline V gene, CDR1 is SNHLY and CDR2 is FYNNEI. V was pared by 7 bases and J by 1 base, with 13 bases between. CDR3 loop: CASISDSIQETQYF. The CDR3 bases are TGTGCCAGCATCTCGGACAGTATCCAAGAGACCCAGTACTTC.

This clone occurred once. The CDR3 protein is CASSHHDSLKYEQYF. For the CDR3, the DNA is TGTGCCAGCAGCCACCACGACAGTCTGAAATACGAGCAGTACTTC. V is TRBV11-2 and J is TRBJ2-7, with D possibly TRBD1 on 5 matching bases. The ends were cut back, 5 bases at V and 4 bases at J, with 18 bases in the middle. The V gene's germline CDR1 is SGHAT and CDR2 FQNNGV. This CDR3 contains 15 residues. Full variable domain (remainder filled in from reference TRBV11-2 and TRBJ2-7): EAGVAQSPRYKIIEKRQSVAFWCNPISGHATLYWYQQILGQGPKLLIQFQNNGVVDDSQLPKDRFSAERLKGVDSTLKIQPAKLEDSAVYLCASSHHDSLKYEQYFGPGTRLTVT.

The gene calls are TRBV19 and TRBJ1-1; D unclear. Germline CDR1 and CDR2: LNHDA and SQIVND (reference sequence). Trimming left V 3 bases short and J 3 bases short, with 14 bases between. The CDR3 contains 15 residues. CDR3 in DNA: TGTGCCAGTAGTATCCCCGGCTCCTGGGACACTGAAGCTTTCTTT. This gives the protein CASSIPGSWDTEAFF.

The rearrangement uses TRBV6-5 and TRBJ1-4; D gene uncertain. Deletions cut 5 bases from V and 11 bases from J, with 15 bases between. The length of the CDR3 is 13 residues. CDR1 is MNHEY and CDR2 is SVGAGI in the germline V gene. Written as DNA, the CDR3 is TGTGCCAGCAGTGACCGACGCGATATTAAACTGTTTTTT. This translates into CASSDRRDIKLFF.

J is TRBJ1-4 and V is TRBV7-2; D possibly corresponds to TRBD1 (6 bases). The CDR3 is 15 amino acids. The V gene lost 1 base and the J gene lost 1 base, with 7 bases spanning the gap. CDR1 is SGHTA and CDR2 is FQGNSA in the germline V gene. The CDR3 reads CASSLGGQTNEKLFF. In DNA, the CDR3 is TGTGCCAGCAGCTTAGGGGGGCAAACTAATGAAAAACTGTTTTTT.

The V call is TRBV4-3, the J call TRBJ2-5, with D possibly TRBD1 on 5 matching bases. The J call is doubtful: the DNA matches TRBJ2-7 better. This CDR3 has 15 residues. Per the germline V gene, CDR1 is LGHNA and CDR2 is YSLEER. CDR3 amino acids: CASSQVVGVSYEQYF. The CDR3 nucleotides read TGCGCCAGCAGCCAAGTAGTAGGGGTCTCCTACGAGCAGTACTTC.

The V call is TRBV7-8, the J call TRBJ2-3; a possible D gene is TRBD1 (5 bases). Germline V gene data show CDR1 as SGHVS and CDR2 as FQNEAQ. V was pared by 5 bases and J by 6 bases, with 9 bases between. The CDR3 is 12 residues long. CDR3 coding DNA: TGTGCCAGCAGCCCCTGGGGCGATACGCAGTATTTT. Protein: CASSPWGDTQYF.

This clone occurred once. The J gene is TRBJ1-4, the V gene TRBV28, with D possibly being TRBD1 (5 bases). The germline V gene encodes CDR1 MDHEN and CDR2 SYDVKM. Trimming stripped 2 bases from V and 5 bases from J, with 9 bases between. The CDR3 contains 14 residues. CDR3 region: CASSLGGLNEKLFF. DNA of the CDR3: TGTGCCAGCAGTTTAGGGGGTTTAAATGAAAAACTGTTTTTT. The entire variable domain, with the rest obtained from reference TRBV28 and TRBJ1-4, is as follows: DVKVTQSSRYLVKRTGEKVFLECVQDMDHENMFWYRQDPGLGLRLIYFSYDVKMKEKGDIPEGYSVSREKKERFSLILESASTNQTSMYLCASSLGGLNEKLFFGSGTQLSVL.

The rearrangement uses TRBV7-6 and TRBJ2-2, with D uncertain. Looked up from germline, CDR1 is SGHVS and CDR2 is FNYEAQ. This CDR3 comprises 12 residues. V was shortened by 5 bases and J by 6 bases, with 7 bases between the two germline ends. The CDR3, as DNA: TGTGCCAGCAGCAGAACGGCCGGGGAGCTGTTTTTT. Its translation: CASSRTAGELFF.

V usage is TRBV29-1 and J usage is TRBJ1-1; D uncertain. Trimming took off 6 bases at V and 3 bases at J, with 5 bases between the two ends. Germline V gives CDR1 SQVTM, CDR2 ANQGSEA. The CDR3 length is 10 residues. This chain's CDR3 is CSVGDTEAFF. As DNA, the CDR3 is TGCAGCGTGGGAGACACTGAAGCTTTCTTT.

In this sample, this clone turned up once. The gene calls are TRBV6-1 and TRBJ1-6, with no clear D. This CDR3 region has 13 residues. V was trimmed by 8 bases and J by 4 bases, leaving 9 bases between them. Germline lookup yields CDR1 MNHNS and CDR2 SASEGT. CDR3 sequence reads: CASRDPYNSPLHF. The CDR3 DNA reads TGTGCCAGCCGAGACCCTTATAATTCACCCCTCCACTTT.

The genes are TRBV7-9 and TRBJ1-1; D possibly corresponds to TRBD1 (6 bases). The CDR3 runs to 14 residues. CDR1 and CDR2 from the germline V gene are SEHNR and FQNEAQ (reference sequence). The V and J ends lost 5 bases and 3 bases respectively, with 13 bases between them. The CDR3 coding sequence is TGTGCCAGCAGCGCCGGGACAATCTACACTGAAGCTTTCTTT. Residues: CASSAGTIYTEAFF.